The sequence of this T cell receptor (beta chain) was determined in a study of blood T cells in healthy people across ages. The study's findings and limits: Both higher diversity and more naive CD4+ cells marked long-lived donors when set against aged donors.

V lost 4 bases and J 6 bases, leaving 18 bases between the germline ends. The CDR3 runs 15 residues. Germline V gene data show CDR1 as LGHNA and CDR2 as YSLEER. This clonotype was recorded a few times. Antigen: not known. A sample-barcoded 5' primer and a J-beta primer mix were used in a second PCR of roughly 6 to 11 cycles. The template-switch adaptor was a 5' adaptor with 12 random nucleotides. It tagged each cDNA molecule. TCRdb independently ran MiXCR on the 5' RACE reads; one entry per CDR3 protein. The sample contains approximately 770,000 distinct CDR3 sequences, about 62% of which appear only once.

The TCR originated in a man aged 25-40 years in good health. V usage is TRBV4-3 and J usage is TRBJ1-2; D is ambiguous. The sample consisted of blood. In DNA, the CDR3 is TGCGCCAGCAGCCCAGACTCTTCGGGAACTAATGGCTACACCTTC. Translation gives CASSPDSSGTNGYTF.